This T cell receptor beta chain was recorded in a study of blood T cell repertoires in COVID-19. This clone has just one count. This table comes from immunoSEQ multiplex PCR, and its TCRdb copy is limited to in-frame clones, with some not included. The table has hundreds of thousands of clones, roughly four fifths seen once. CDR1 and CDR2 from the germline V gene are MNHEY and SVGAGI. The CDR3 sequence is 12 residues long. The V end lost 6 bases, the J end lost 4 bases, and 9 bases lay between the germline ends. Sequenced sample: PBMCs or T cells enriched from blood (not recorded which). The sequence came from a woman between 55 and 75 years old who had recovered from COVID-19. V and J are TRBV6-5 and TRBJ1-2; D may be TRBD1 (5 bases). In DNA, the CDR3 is TGTGCCAGCAGGGGGGGATCCTATGGCTACACCTTC. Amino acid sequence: CASRGGSYGYTF.